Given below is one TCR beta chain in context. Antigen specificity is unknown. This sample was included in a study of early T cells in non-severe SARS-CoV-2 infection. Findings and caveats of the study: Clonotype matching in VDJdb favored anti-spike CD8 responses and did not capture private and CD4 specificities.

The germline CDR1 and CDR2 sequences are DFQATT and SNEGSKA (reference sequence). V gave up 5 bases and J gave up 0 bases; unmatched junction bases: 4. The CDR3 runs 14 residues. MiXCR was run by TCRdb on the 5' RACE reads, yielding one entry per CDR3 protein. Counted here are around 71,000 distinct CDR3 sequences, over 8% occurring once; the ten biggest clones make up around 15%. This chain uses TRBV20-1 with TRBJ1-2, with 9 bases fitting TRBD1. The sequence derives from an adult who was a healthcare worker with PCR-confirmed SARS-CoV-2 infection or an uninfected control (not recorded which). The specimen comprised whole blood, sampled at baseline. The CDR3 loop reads CSASGTGSNYGYTF. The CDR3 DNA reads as TGCAGTGCTTCCGGGACAGGGTCTAACTATGGCTACACCTTC.